The present TCR beta chain was sequenced within a study of cytomegalovirus exposure and HLA in healthy donors. CDR3 length: 18 amino acids. V shed 5 bases and J 5 bases; nucleotides not matched to a gene: 19. Germline CDR1 is SGHTA and CDR2 is FQGNSA. With respect to this clone: The antigen remains unidentified.

PCR amplification relied on 60 Vbeta primers (plus 13 Jbeta primers). Some clones are missing from TCRdb's copy, which holds only in-frame ones; the method was immunoSEQ multiplex PCR. The table shows some 190,000 clones, with around three quarters occurring only once. Study conclusions and caveats: Cytomegalovirus association was listed for about 160 TCR beta chains.

V gene TRBV7-2 combines with J gene TRBJ2-7, with 9 nucleotides matching TRBD1. The sequencing sample was made of PBMCs. This TCR derives from a woman aged 30 to 39 in good health and CMV-seropositive. This chain's CDR3 is CASSPFGSPGQGDHEQYF. The CDR3 bases are TGTGCCAGCAGCCCCTTTGGTTCTCCGGGACAGGGAGATCACGAGCAGTACTTC. Complete variable domain (other parts from reference TRBV7-2 and TRBJ2-7): GAGVSQSPSNKVTEKGKDVELRCDPISGHTALYWYRQSLGQGLEFLIYFQGNSAPDKSGLPSDRFSAERTGGSVSTLTIQRTQQEDSAVYLCASSPFGSPGQGDHEQYFGPGTRLTVT.